This TCR beta chain was retrieved from a study of response to subunit inactivated influenza vaccine. Study-wide results and caveats: T cells newly recruited by each seasonal influenza vaccination are few, the authors suggested.

V was shortened by 6 bases and J by 2 bases, with 16 bases between the two germline ends. The CDR3 is made up of 16 amino acids. The germline V gene encodes CDR1 SGHDN and CDR2 FVKESK. This clonotype was seen only a few times. No antigen is known for it. TCRdb called the RT-PCR reads again in MiXCR, with one record for every CDR3 protein. The data show about 500,000 distinct CDR3 sequences, with more than 15% seen just once and approximately 3% held by the top ten. The gene calls are TRBV14 and TRBJ2-2; D not certain. This receptor was taken from a man aged 50-75 years who received an inactivated influenza vaccine. Sample: CD4+ T cells sorted from PBMCs, taken around 25 months after vaccination. CDR3 nucleotides: TGTGCCAGCAGTCATGACAAGGAACAAAACACCGGGGAGCTGTTTTTT. Translated: CASSHDKEQNTGELFF.